This passage covers 27 T cell receptor beta chains from one sample sequenced in a study of blood T cells in healthy people across ages. Primers used in a second PCR of about 6 to 11 cycles were a sample-barcoded 5' primer and a J-beta primer mix. TCRdb analysed the 5' RACE reads with MiXCR anew, one entry per CDR3 protein. The sample lists approximately 810,000 distinct CDR3 sequences, 25% to 35% seen once, with roughly 17% in the top ten. The sample was blood. The origin of the receptors is a woman over 75 in good health.

This clonotype showed up many times. The V and J genes are TRBV9 and TRBJ2-3; no reliable D call. Germline V gene lookup returns CDR1 SGDLS and CDR2 YYNGEE. The CDR3 runs to 13 residues. Trimming shortened V by 0 bases and J by 6 bases, and 8 bases separated the two germline ends. The CDR3 region has the DNA TGTGCCAGCAGCGTAGGTCTCGTGGATACGCAGTATTTT. Translating gives CASSVGLVDTQYF.

The chain has TRBV7-9 and TRBJ2-1; no definite D call. Germline V lookup: CDR1 SEHNR, CDR2 FQNEAQ (reference sequence). The CDR3 is 14 amino acids. With 5 bases removed from V and 5 bases from J, the gap between germline ends came to 13 bases. For the CDR3, the DNA is TGTGCCAGCAGCCGACCCCAGACGCACAATGAGCAGTTCTTC. This codes for CASSRPQTHNEQFF.

This clonotype was detected ten times or more. The chain's CDR3 is CSARAPGETQYF. The CDR3 DNA follows: TGCAGTGCTAGGGCCCCCGGGGAGACCCAGTACTTC. J is TRBJ2-5 and V is TRBV20-1; D gene unclear. The length of the CDR3 is 12 residues. Trimming cost V 3 bases and J 5 bases, with 10 bases left between them. CDR1 is DFQATT, CDR2 SNEGSKA, per germline (reference sequence).

This clonotype was recorded many times. The chain carries TRBV6-6 and TRBJ2-5; D is possibly TRBD1 (5 bases). The CDR3 totals 13 residues. Germline CDR1 and CDR2: MNHNY and SVGAGI (reference sequence). Trimming took off 4 bases at V and 1 base at J, with 7 bases between the two ends. In DNA form, the CDR3 reads TGTGCCAGCAGTTCGGACATCCAAGAGACCCAGTACTTC. The encoded protein is CASSSDIQETQYF.

This clonotype was counted at least ten times. The chain has TRBV6-5 and TRBJ1-2, with D maybe TRBD1 (5 bases). CDR1 and CDR2 from the germline V gene are MNHEY and SVGAGI. Trimming removed 4 bases from V and 4 bases from J, with 10 bases in between. This CDR3 comprises 13 residues. The CDR3, as DNA: TGTGCCAGCAGTTCCTCCAGGGTCTATGGCTACACCTTC. Encoded protein: CASSSSRVYGYTF.

Worth noting for this clonotype: Just one base apart from a much larger clone, this may be a read error. This rearrangement joins TRBV7-6 to TRBJ2-7; 9 bases are a match to TRBD1. V shed 6 bases and J 2 bases; nucleotides not matched to a gene: 11. Germline CDR1 and CDR2: SGHVS and FNYEAQ. The CDR3 is made up of 16 amino acids. CDR3 in DNA: TGTGCCAGCAGTGTCTACTCCGGGACAGGGCCCTACGAGCAGTACTTC. Translated: CASSVYSGTGPYEQYF.

The V gene is TRBV6-5, the J gene TRBJ2-7, with D tentatively TRBD1 (6 bases). V lost 5 bases, J lost 1 base, and 12 bases lay in between. This CDR3 is built from 14 residues. The germline V gene encodes CDR1 MNHEY and CDR2 SVGAGI. The CDR3 loop is CASSPQQGSYEQYF. The CDR3 region has the DNA TGTGCCAGCAGTCCTCAACAGGGATCCTACGAGCAGTACTTC.

As concerns this clonotype: One base away lies a much larger clone, so this may be a sequencing read error. V is TRBV18 and J is TRBJ2-5; no clear D gene. Germline loops: CDR1 KGHSH, CDR2 LQKENI. The ends were cut back, 3 bases at V and 11 bases at J, with 13 bases in the middle. The CDR3 contains 12 residues. The CDR3 protein is CASSPDGSAQYF. The CDR3, as DNA: TGTGCCAGCTCACCCGACGGCTCGGCGCAGTACTTC.

The chain joins TRBV20-1 to TRBJ2-3, with D tentatively TRBD2 (6 bases). Between the trimmed V and J ends, which lost 3 bases and 4 bases, there was a span of 17 bases. The CDR3 totals 15 residues. Germline values: CDR1 DFQATT, CDR2 SNEGSKA (reference sequence). DNA of the CDR3: TGCAGTGCTAGCGTACTAGCAATGGGGGCAGATACGCAGTATTTT. It codes for CSASVLAMGADTQYF.

This clonotype was observed many times. Compared with germline, one end of the junction differs, possibly owing to a read error. J is TRBJ2-1 and V is TRBV5-1; 8 bases are a match to TRBD2. Germline loops: CDR1 SGHRS, CDR2 YFSETQ. The CDR3 is 15 residues long. The CDR3 spells CASSFGGGPYNEQFF. DNA for the CDR3: TGTGCCAGCAGTTTTGGCGGGGGGCCTTACAATGAGCAGTTCTTC.

The table lists this clonotype with a few counts. A single base separates this from a much larger clone, so it may be a read error. The chain uses TRBV12-3 or TRBV12-4 and TRBJ2-7; TRBD1 agrees at 11 bases. The V segment lost 7 bases and the J segment 7 bases; nucleotides outside the gene matches: 12. The CDR3 is 15 residues long. CDR3 in DNA: TGTGCCAGCAATGATAAGGGACAGGGGGGCCATGAGCAGTACTTC. Translation gives CASNDKGQGGHEQYF.

Notes on this clonotype: A much larger clone lies a single base off, so this may be a read error. V and J are TRBV24-1 and TRBJ2-7, with 7 bases lining up with TRBD1. CDR1 KGHDR and CDR2 SFDVKD come from the germline V gene. V trimming: 3 bases; J trimming: 6 bases; junction bases outside the gene matches: 10. The CDR3 has 15 amino acids. CDR3 nucleotide sequence: TGTGCCACCAGTGATCCGACAGGGAATGGGTGCGAGCAGTACTTC. As protein: CATSDPTGNGCEQYF.

The sample holds many counts of this clonotype. This chain links TRBV20-1 with TRBJ2-7; no clear D. The CDR3 is 13 residues long. Germline lookup yields CDR1 DFQATT and CDR2 SNEGSKA (reference sequence). Trimming cost V 4 bases and J 5 bases, with 15 bases left between them. The CDR3 loop reads CSATPLGRNEQYF. CDR3 nucleotides: TGCAGTGCTACCCCCCTCGGACGGAACGAGCAGTACTTC.

This clonotype was detected ten times or more. The genes are TRBV11-1 and TRBJ2-1; D unclear. V was pared by 5 bases and J by 4 bases, with 18 bases between. The CDR3 is 16 amino acids. Germline-derived CDR1 and CDR2 are SGHAT and FQDESV (reference sequence). CDR3 amino acids: CASSLPFQRKYNEQFF. CDR3 bases: TGTGCCAGCAGCCTCCCCTTTCAGAGAAAATACAATGAGCAGTTCTTC.

The J gene is TRBJ1-1, the V gene TRBV7-8, with D tentatively TRBD1 (6 bases). Germline-derived CDR1 and CDR2 are SGHVS and FQNEAQ. This CDR3 contains 14 residues. Trimming cost V 1 base and J 5 bases, with 11 bases left between them. As DNA, the CDR3 is TGTGCCAGCAGCTTAGTTAGGGGGAGAACTGAAGCTTTCTTT. It translates to CASSLVRGRTEAFF.

Note on this clonotype: Just one base apart from a much larger clone, this may be a read error. The chain combines TRBV7-2 with TRBJ1-4, with TRBD1 identical over 9 bases. Germline V gene data show CDR1 as SGHTA and CDR2 as FQGNSA. This CDR3 has 15 amino acids. V dropped 8 bases and J dropped 7; count of bases not matched to a gene: 11. CDR3 in amino acids: CASGLTRTGVEKLFF. CDR3 bases: TGTGCCAGCGGCCTTACTCGGACAGGGGTTGAAAAACTGTTTTTT.

Remarks on this clonotype: Possible read error: a much larger clone is one base away. The chain recombines TRBV7-2 with TRBJ2-5; D not certain. The germline CDR1 and CDR2 sequences are SGHTA and FQGNSA. This CDR3 has 12 residues. CDR3 region: CASSPNQEAQYF. In DNA form, the CDR3 reads TGTGCCAGCAGCCCCAACCAAGAGGCCCAGTACTTC.

This clonotype came up many times. This chain links TRBV5-5 with TRBJ2-1; 10 bases agree with TRBD2. The CDR3 length is 16 residues. Unmatched junction bases numbered 8, after V lost 1 base and J lost 7 bases. The germline gives CDR1 SGHKS, CDR2 YYEKEE (reference sequence). CDR3 nucleotides: TGTGCCAGCAGCTTGCAGCGGGGGGGCTTAATGAATGAGCAGTTCTTC. It encodes CASSLQRGGLMNEQFF.

The sample holds many counts of this clonotype. The CDR3 spells CASSLSGARYEQYF. As DNA, the CDR3 is TGTGCCAGCAGTTTATCAGGGGCTAGGTACGAGCAGTACTTC. This chain links TRBV28 with TRBJ2-7, with D possibly TRBD1 on 6 matching bases. Per the germline V gene, CDR1 is MDHEN and CDR2 is SYDVKM. V lost 1 base and J 4 bases, leaving 11 bases between the germline ends. CDR3 length equals 14 residues. The entire variable domain, with the rest obtained from reference TRBV28 and TRBJ2-7, is as follows: DVKVTQSSRYLVKRTGEKVFLECVQDMDHENMFWYRQDPGLGLRLIYFSYDVKMKEKGDIPEGYSVSREKKERFSLILESASTNQTSMYLCASSLSGARYEQYFGPGTRLTVT.

This clonotype was recorded many times. The gene calls are TRBV5-7 and TRBJ2-7; a possible D gene is TRBD2 (5 bases). TRBV5-7 counts as an open reading frame of uncertain function. The CDR3 contains 14 residues. The ends were cut back, 0 bases at V and 5 bases at J, with 12 bases in the middle. Here the CDR3 reads CASSLDLGSNEQYF. CDR3 bases: TGTGCCAGCAGCTTGGATTTAGGGAGCAACGAGCAGTACTTC.

The J gene is TRBJ1-2, the V gene TRBV19; 11 nucleotides agree with TRBD1. This CDR3 is built from 15 residues. J was trimmed by 4 bases and V by 5 bases; bases with no gene match: 6. Germline-derived CDR1 and CDR2 are LNHDA and SQIVND (reference sequence). This chain's CDR3 is CASSVDRGRGYGYTF. The DNA of the CDR3 is TGTGCCAGTAGTGTGGACAGGGGGCGAGGCTATGGCTACACCTTC.

In the case of this clonotype: Given a much more abundant clone one base away, this may be a read error. The chain combines TRBV7-9 with TRBJ2-5, with D possibly matching TRBD1 (7 bases). Germline V gives CDR1 SEHNR, CDR2 FQNEAQ (reference sequence). The CDR3 extends over 15 amino acids. Trimming took 4 bases from V and 11 from J, leaving 23 bases between them. The CDR3 reads CASSSVRGAYNEQYF. Written as DNA, the CDR3 is TGTGCCAGCAGCTCGGTCAGGGGGGCATACAATGAGCAGTACTTC.

The chain joins TRBV4-1 to TRBJ2-5, with 9 nucleotides matching TRBD2. Germline lookup yields CDR1 MGHRA and CDR2 YSYEKL. V was pared by 5 bases and J by 11 bases, with 15 bases of the junction left unmatched. The CDR3 totals 15 residues. The CDR3 protein is CASSAAGTSSYKQYF. As DNA, the CDR3 is TGCGCCAGCAGCGCGGCCGGGACTAGCTCCTACAAGCAGTACTTC.

The rearrangement links TRBV3-1 to TRBJ2-3, with 7 bases lining up with TRBD1. Trimming took 4 bases from V and 4 from J; bases not matched to a gene: 8. This CDR3 region has 15 residues. The germline V gene has CDR1 LGHDT and CDR2 YNNKEL (reference sequence). The CDR3 reads CASSRRGRGSDTQYF. DNA of the CDR3: TGTGCCAGCAGCCGAAGGGGCAGGGGGTCAGATACGCAGTATTTT.

In this sample, this clonotype turned up many times. V gene TRBV7-9 combines with J gene TRBJ2-7; D remains unclear. V lost 3 bases to trimming and J lost 3 bases, with 12 bases between them. This CDR3 is 14 amino acids long. Germline V CDR1 and CDR2: SEHNR, FQNEAQ (reference sequence). CDR3 sequence reads: CASSFGLLYYEQYF. As DNA, the CDR3 is TGTGCCAGCAGCTTCGGTTTATTGTACTACGAGCAGTACTTC.

To note about this clonotype: At one of its ends the junction is not consistent with the germline gene, which may arise from a read error. The V gene is TRBV15, the J gene TRBJ2-5; no clear D gene. The CDR3 has 13 amino acids. Germline CDR1 LNHNV, CDR2 YYDKDF (reference sequence). The CDR3 is CAPSRDARETQYF. The CDR3 region has the DNA TGTGCCCCCAGCAGAGATGCTAGGGAGACCCAGTACTTC.

This clonotype was picked up many times. The chain carries TRBV7-2 and TRBJ2-5, with TRBD2 identical over 12 bases. Germline V lookup: CDR1 SGHTA, CDR2 FQGNSA. Trimming cost V 5 bases and J 7 bases; bases outside gene matches: 8. CDR3 length: 15 amino acids. The CDR3 DNA follows: TGTGCCAGCAGCCCCGAACTAGCGGGGGGAGGGACCCAGTACTTC. Amino acid sequence: CASSPELAGGGTQYF. Filled out from reference TRBV7-2 and TRBJ2-5, the complete variable domain reads GAGVSQSPSNKVTEKGKDVELRCDPISGHTALYWYRQSLGQGLEFLIYFQGNSAPDKSGLPSDRFSAERTGGSVSTLTIQRTQQEDSAVYLCASSPELAGGGTQYFGPGTRLLVL.